The clone carrying this T cell receptor beta chain appeared a single time. The record originates from a study of blood T cell repertoires in COVID-19. Study information: Samples taken during acute and convalescent COVID-19 were collected in the United States, Italy and Spain. In each case, the material was cDNA or gDNA derived from T cells, B-cell-depleted T cells, or PBMCs.

In the original analysis: From reference gene primer amplification, estimates of nucleated cell counts were derived. The table came from immunoSEQ multiplex PCR; TCRdb's copy has only in-frame clones and leaves some out. V and J calls and clone size follow that table, whereas D and trimming were derived from the DNA. Of 65,000 to 85,000 clones in the sample, approximately 87% are singletons; the top ten hold around 2.6%. The CDR3 has 16 residues. In germline, CDR1 is MDHEN, CDR2 SYDVKM. V dropped 7 bases and J dropped 0 bases, with 16 bases sitting between them. The receptor was isolated from a human donor in a cohort sampled during active COVID-19. The sequenced material came from peripheral blood. V is TRBV28 and J is TRBJ2-4; D is perhaps TRBD2 (6 bases). For the CDR3, the DNA is TGTGCCAGCACCCCCGCGGGGCCCTTAGCCAAAAACATTCAGTACTTC. Translating gives CASTPAGPLAKNIQYF.